The 21 T cell receptor beta chains in this list originate from one sample, sequenced in a study of T cell responses to AZD1222 COVID-19 vaccine. Only in-frame clones appear in the TCRdb table, and some are missing; sequencing was by immunoSEQ multiplex PCR. The data contain about 150,000 clones, more than 80% of them singletons. The input for sequencing was peripheral blood, taken on day 0 of AZD1222 vaccination. The receptors here all came from an adult in good health.

This chain joins TRBV28 and TRBJ1-2; D might be TRBD1 (6 bases). This CDR3 is 15 amino acids long. V was cut by 3 bases and J by 1 base, with 12 bases left in between. CDR1 and CDR2 (germline): MDHEN, SYDVKM. DNA of the CDR3: TGTGCCAGCAGTTTCACCGGGACAAATAACTATGGCTACACCTTC. Amino acid sequence: CASSFTGTNNYGYTF.

The chain's CDR3 is CASSLSGGIGYTF. DNA for the CDR3: TGTGCCAGCAGTTTATCGGGCGGGATTGGCTACACCTTC. V gene TRBV27 combines with J gene TRBJ1-2; D remains unclear. V lost 0 bases, J lost 7 bases, and 9 bases lay in between. This CDR3 is 13 amino acids long. Germline CDR1 is MNHEY and CDR2 is SMNVEV (reference sequence).

This clone was picked up a small number of times. Other DNA sequences in this specimen translate into the identical CDR3. The chain couples TRBV28 to TRBJ1-4, with no clear D. The V gene's germline CDR1 is MDHEN and CDR2 SYDVKM. This CDR3 is 11 amino acids long. V was cut by 8 bases and J by 7 bases, with 8 bases left in between. CDR3 amino acids: CASSPGEKLFF. DNA for the CDR3: TGTGCCAGCTCTCCAGGTGAAAAACTGTTTTTT.

The V gene is TRBV6-4, the J gene TRBJ2-1, with D perhaps given as TRBD1 or TRBD2 (6 bases each). V lost 3 bases, J lost 7 bases, and 16 bases lay in between. This CDR3 has 15 amino acids. Looked up from germline, CDR1 is MRHNA and CDR2 is SNTAGT. CDR3 sequence (DNA): TGTGCCAGCAGTGATTTGGGGGGCGCTAAGAATGAGCAGTTCTTC. The encoded protein is CASSDLGGAKNEQFF.

The V gene is TRBV5-1, the J gene TRBJ2-1; 11 nucleotides agree with TRBD2. The germline V gene encodes CDR1 SGHRS and CDR2 YFSETQ. Trimming took 5 bases from V and 6 from J; bases not matched to a gene: 13. The CDR3 is made up of 17 amino acids. The CDR3 region has the DNA TGCGCCAGCAGGCACAACCGACTAGCGGGGCCCATCAATGAGCAGTTCTTC. It translates to CASRHNRLAGPINEQFF. The whole variable domain, remainder taken from reference TRBV5-1 and TRBJ2-1, is KAGVTQTPRYLIKTRGQQVTLSCSPISGHRSVSWYQQTPGQGLQFLFEYFSETQRNKGNFPGRFSGRQFSNSRSEMNVSTLELGDSALYLCASRHNRLAGPINEQFFGPGTRLTVL.

The gene calls are TRBV14 and TRBJ2-1; D ambiguous. CDR1 SGHDN and CDR2 FVKESK come from the germline V gene. V was trimmed by 0 bases and J by 15 bases, leaving 12 bases between them. CDR3 length: 12 residues. CDR3 region: CASSQDVRSLFF. The DNA for the CDR3 is TGTGCCAGCAGCCAAGACGTACGGAGTCTGTTCTTC.

This chain joins TRBV2 and TRBJ1-1, with D unresolved. Germline CDR1 reads SNHLY; CDR2 reads FYNNEI. This CDR3 contains 14 residues. V was shortened by 3 bases and J by 1 base, with 9 bases between the two germline ends. The CDR3 nucleotides read TGTGCCAGCAGTGAGGGTCGTGGGAACACTGAAGCTTTCTTT. This sequence encodes CASSEGRGNTEAFF.

This clone was detected many times. The rearrangement links TRBV3-1 (or the pseudogene TRBV3-2) to TRBJ1-2; TRBD1 matches 7 bases. The ends lost 2 bases at V and 10 bases at J; junction bases unmatched: 13. The CDR3 has 15 amino acids. From germline, CDR1 is LGHDT and CDR2 YNNKEL (reference sequence). The CDR3 loop is CASSQPYRGGNDYTF. In nucleotides, the CDR3 is TGTGCCAGCAGCCAACCGTACAGGGGCGGGAACGACTACACCTTC.

This rearrangement joins TRBV28 to TRBJ1-1; TRBD1 might be the D (5 bases). The CDR3 totals 14 residues. CDR1 MDHEN and CDR2 SYDVKM come from the germline V gene. The V and J ends lost 4 bases and 2 bases respectively, with 11 bases between them. CDR3 protein: CASSSSGKNTEAFF. The CDR3 region has the DNA TGTGCCAGCAGTTCCTCAGGGAAAAACACTGAAGCTTTCTTT.

The chain carries TRBV6-4 and TRBJ1-2; 7 positions match TRBD1. Germline V CDR1 and CDR2: MRHNA, SNTAGT. The CDR3 is 13 residues long. After removal of 6 bases from V and 3 bases from J, the junction contained 4 bases not matched to a gene. The CDR3 DNA reads TGTGCCAGCAGGGCTACAGGGGACTATGGCTACACCTTC. Translating gives CASRATGDYGYTF.

CDR3 sequence (DNA): TGTGCCAGCAGTTTACCCGGGACAGGGTCCCACGAGCAGTACTTC. Amino acid sequence: CASSLPGTGSHEQYF. The rearrangement joins TRBV28 to TRBJ2-7; 9 bases agree with TRBD1. CDR3 size: 15 residues. Germline CDR1 reads MDHEN; CDR2 reads SYDVKM. The V segment lost 2 bases and the J segment 5 bases; nucleotides outside the gene matches: 7.

This clone appeared once. The rearrangement links TRBV2 to TRBJ2-7; D gene ambiguous. V was cut by 7 bases and J by 3 bases, with 7 bases left in between. Germline values: CDR1 SNHLY, CDR2 FYNNEI. The CDR3 is 11 amino acids. The CDR3 is CASKPNYEQYF. As DNA, the CDR3 is TGTGCCAGCAAACCGAACTACGAGCAGTACTTC.

The table lists this clone with a few counts. At the DNA level, this CDR3 is encoded by other sequences in the same sample as well. V gene TRBV28 combines with J gene TRBJ1-5, with D unclear. CDR1 is MDHEN and CDR2 is SYDVKM in the germline V gene. Trimming left V 1 base short and J 4 bases short, with 5 bases between. The length of the CDR3 is 13 residues. CDR3 protein: CASSLLGNQPQHF. CDR3 nucleotide sequence: TGTGCCAGCAGTTTATTGGGGAATCAGCCCCAGCATTTT.

The J gene is TRBJ1-5, the V gene TRBV19; D perhaps matches TRBD1 (5 bases). The ends were cut back, 8 bases at V and 2 bases at J, with 16 bases in the middle. Germline CDR1 is LNHDA and CDR2 is SQIVND (reference sequence). The length of the CDR3 is 15 residues. The CDR3 DNA follows: TGTGCCAGTGGGTCTCGGGGCCTAGGCAATCAGCCCCAGCATTTT. Its protein product is CASGSRGLGNQPQHF.

The genes are TRBV6-2 or TRBV6-3 and TRBJ1-1, with a weak D call TRBD1 (5 bases). Germline-derived CDR1 and CDR2 are MNHEY and SVGEGT. The CDR3 is 13 residues long. V was pared by 2 bases and J by 6 bases, with 10 bases between. This CDR3 is CASSYRGVAEAFF. In DNA, the CDR3 is TGTGCCAGCAGTTACAGGGGTGTCGCTGAAGCTTTCTTT.

For this clone: The sample holds other DNA sequences that translate to the same CDR3. J is TRBJ1-2 and V is TRBV5-1, with D perhaps matching TRBD1 (5 bases). The CDR3 is made up of 13 amino acids. CDR1 is SGHRS, CDR2 YFSETQ, per germline. V was trimmed by 2 bases and J by 2 bases, leaving 7 bases between them. CDR3 amino acids: CASSFEGNYGYTF. In nucleotides, the CDR3 is TGCGCCAGCAGCTTCGAGGGGAACTATGGCTACACCTTC.

The chain recombines TRBV5-4 with TRBJ1-4, with TRBD1 matching 9 bases. This CDR3 is built from 17 residues. Germline V gives CDR1 SGHNT, CDR2 YYREEE (reference sequence). V trimming: 2 bases; J trimming: 8 bases; junction bases outside the gene matches: 13. CDR3 loop: CASSFRDRANLPEKLFF. The CDR3 DNA reads as TGTGCCAGCAGCTTTAGGGACAGGGCGAATCTTCCGGAAAAACTGTTTTTT.

This chain joins TRBV5-1 and TRBJ1-5; 7 nucleotides align to TRBD1. This CDR3 spans 20 amino acids. Germline V gives CDR1 SGHRS, CDR2 YFSETQ. Trimming removed 0 bases from V and 6 bases from J; junction bases left unmatched: 21. CDR3 sequence (DNA): TGCGCCAGCAGCTTGGTTGAGGACCCCCTCCTGACAGGGCCCCCTCAGCCCCAGCATTTT. Translating it yields CASSLVEDPLLTGPPQPQHF.

This sequence joins TRBV5-1 and TRBJ2-1; a weak D match, TRBD2 (5 bases). This CDR3 is 15 amino acids long. Looked up from germline, CDR1 is SGHRS and CDR2 is YFSETQ. V gave up 0 bases and J gave up 4 bases, with 11 bases separating them. The DNA of the CDR3 is TGCGCCAGCAGCTTGGCCGAGGGTCTATACAATGAGCAGTTCTTC. It specifies CASSLAEGLYNEQFF.

The genes are TRBV11-2 and TRBJ1-2, with D maybe TRBD1 (6 bases). CDR3 size: 13 residues. V was pared by 5 bases and J by 6 bases, with 13 bases between. From germline, CDR1 is SGHAT and CDR2 FQNNGV. CDR3 DNA: TGTGCCAGCAGCCCAGAGGGGACACATGGCTACACCTTC. Amino acids: CASSPEGTHGYTF.

This clone has just a few counts. The chain joins TRBV5-6 to TRBJ2-6; D might be TRBD1 or TRBD2, each matching 6 bases. CDR3 length: 19 amino acids. V was trimmed by 6 bases and J by 0 bases, leaving 22 bases between them. Germline V lookup: CDR1 SGHDT, CDR2 YYEEEE. DNA of the CDR3: TGTGCCAGCATAGTGCTGGGGGGCAGGAGCAGCTCTGGGGCCAACGTCCTGACTTTC. Its protein product is CASIVLGGRSSSGANVLTF.